The clone carrying this T cell receptor beta chain was detected only a few times. The antigen is not known. The sequenced template was cDNA made from the entire isolated RNA. About 3.57 million reads, on average, came from each naive, central memory and regulatory T cell sample. The assay was immunoSEQ multiplex PCR, and TCRdb's table has in-frame clones only and misses some. The sample contains roughly 340,000 clones, 13% of which appear only once. The collection from each donor was one heparinised blood draw averaging approximately 110 mL. Sorting based on CD45RO/CCR7/CD25/CD127/CD95/CD27 separated CD4+ naive, central memory, regulatory and stem cell-like memory cells. The V end lost 0 bases, the J end lost 3 bases, and 10 bases lay between the germline ends. CDR3 size: 14 residues. Germline assignment: CDR1 GTSNPN and CDR2 SVGIG (reference sequence). These data originate in a study of beta chain features in type 1 diabetes. General study points: TCRB CDR3s from Type 1 diabetes patients were moderately but significantly shorter in all four CD4+ subsets. Among patients, naive, central memory and Treg TCRB repertoires appeared more similar than among healthy donors.

The sample taken for sequencing was naive CD4+ T cells from blood. The sequence was collected from a woman aged 18-29 years with type 1 diabetes. The chain uses TRBV30 and TRBJ2-3; the D is unclear. The CDR3 loop is CAWSVPRLTDTQYF. The CDR3 DNA follows: TGTGCCTGGAGTGTACCGCGGTTGACAGATACGCAGTATTTT.